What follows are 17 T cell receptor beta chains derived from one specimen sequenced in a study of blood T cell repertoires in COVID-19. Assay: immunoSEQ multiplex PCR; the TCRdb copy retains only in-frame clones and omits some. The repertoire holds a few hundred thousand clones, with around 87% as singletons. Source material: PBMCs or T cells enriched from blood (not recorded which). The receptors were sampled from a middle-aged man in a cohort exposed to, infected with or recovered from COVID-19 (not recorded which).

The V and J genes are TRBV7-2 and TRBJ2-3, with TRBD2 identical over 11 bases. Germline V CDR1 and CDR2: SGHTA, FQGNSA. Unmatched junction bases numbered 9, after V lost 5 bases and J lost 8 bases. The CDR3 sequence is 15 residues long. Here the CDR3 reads CASSPVLAGDSTQYF. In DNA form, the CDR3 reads TGTGCCAGCAGCCCGGTACTAGCGGGAGACAGTACGCAGTATTTT.

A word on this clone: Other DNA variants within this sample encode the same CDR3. The CDR3 sequence is CASSLAGVSNQPQHF. CDR3 DNA: TGCGCCAGCAGCTTGGCCGGGGTCTCGAATCAGCCCCAGCATTTT. The chain recombines TRBV5-1 with TRBJ1-5; no clear D gene. Germline assignment: CDR1 SGHRS and CDR2 YFSETQ. The CDR3 has 15 residues. Trimming cost V 0 bases and J 4 bases, with 11 bases left between them.

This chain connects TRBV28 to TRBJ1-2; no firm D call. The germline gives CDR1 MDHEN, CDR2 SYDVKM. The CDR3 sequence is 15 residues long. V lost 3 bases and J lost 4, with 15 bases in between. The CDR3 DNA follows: TGTGCCAGCAGTTTGCGGCAGGTCGCGGGCTATGGCTACACCTTC. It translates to CASSLRQVAGYGYTF.

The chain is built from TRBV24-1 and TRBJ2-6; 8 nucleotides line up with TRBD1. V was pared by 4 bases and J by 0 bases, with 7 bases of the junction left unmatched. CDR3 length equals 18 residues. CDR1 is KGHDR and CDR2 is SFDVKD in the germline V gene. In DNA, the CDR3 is TGTGCCACCAGTGACCCCGGACAGGGAAGCTCTGGGGCCAACGTCCTGACTTTC. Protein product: CATSDPGQGSSGANVLTF.

In DNA, the CDR3 is TGTGCCAGCAGCTCCCGAGCGGGAGTTGTGAATGAGCAGTTCTTC. It translates to CASSSRAGVVNEQFF. The chain combines TRBV7-9 with TRBJ2-1; the match to TRBD2 covers 8 bases. CDR3 size: 15 residues. V was pared by 4 bases and J by 7 bases, with 9 bases of the junction left unmatched. Germline CDR1 and CDR2: SEHNR and FQNEAQ (reference sequence). Full variable domain (remainder filled in from reference TRBV7-9 and TRBJ2-1): DTGVSQNPRHKITKRGQNVTFRCDPISEHNRLYWYRQTLGQGPEFLTYFQNEAQLEKSRLLSDRFSAERPKGSFSTLEIQRTEQGDSAMYLCASSSRAGVVNEQFFGPGTRLTVL.

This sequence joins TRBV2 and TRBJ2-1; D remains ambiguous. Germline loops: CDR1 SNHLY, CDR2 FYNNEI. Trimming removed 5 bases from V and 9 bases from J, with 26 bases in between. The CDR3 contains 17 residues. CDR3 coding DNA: TGTGCCAGCAGTTTGGCGGTGGCCCCTAAAACGTCCCTTGAGCAGTTCTTC. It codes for CASSLAVAPKTSLEQFF.

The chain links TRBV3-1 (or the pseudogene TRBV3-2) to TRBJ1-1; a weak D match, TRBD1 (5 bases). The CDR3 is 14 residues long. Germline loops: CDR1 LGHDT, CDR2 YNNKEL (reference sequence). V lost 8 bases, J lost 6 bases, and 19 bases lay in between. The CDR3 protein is CASGGAGFSAEAFF. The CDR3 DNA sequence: TGTGCCAGCGGAGGGGCGGGGTTCAGCGCTGAAGCTTTCTTT.

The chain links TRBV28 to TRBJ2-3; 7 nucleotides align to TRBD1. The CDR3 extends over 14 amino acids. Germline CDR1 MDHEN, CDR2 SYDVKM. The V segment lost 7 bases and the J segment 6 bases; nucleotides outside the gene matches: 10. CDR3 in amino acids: CASTWGTAWDTQYF. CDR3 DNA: TGTGCCAGCACCTGGGGGACAGCGTGGGATACGCAGTATTTT. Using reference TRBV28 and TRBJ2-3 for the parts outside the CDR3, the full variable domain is DVKVTQSSRYLVKRTGEKVFLECVQDMDHENMFWYRQDPGLGLRLIYFSYDVKMKEKGDIPEGYSVSREKKERFSLILESASTNQTSMYLCASTWGTAWDTQYFGPGTRLTVL.

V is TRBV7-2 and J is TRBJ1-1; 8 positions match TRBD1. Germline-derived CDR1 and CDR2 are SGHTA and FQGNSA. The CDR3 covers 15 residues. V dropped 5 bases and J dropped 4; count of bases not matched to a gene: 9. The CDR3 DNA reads TGTGCCAGCAGCCACGACAGGGGATGGAGCACTGAAGCTTTCTTT. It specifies CASSHDRGWSTEAFF.

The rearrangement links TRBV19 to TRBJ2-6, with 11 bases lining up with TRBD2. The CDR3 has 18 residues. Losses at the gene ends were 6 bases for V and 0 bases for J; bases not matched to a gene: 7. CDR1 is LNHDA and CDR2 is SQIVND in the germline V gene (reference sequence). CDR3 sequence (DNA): TGTGCCAGTAGAAATTGGCTAGCGGGAGGCTCTGGGGCCAACGTCCTGACTTTC. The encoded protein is CASRNWLAGGSGANVLTF.

The CDR3, as DNA: TGTGCCTTAACAGCTTACAATGAGCAGTTCTTC. Translation: CALTAYNEQFF. The chain links TRBV30 to TRBJ2-1; no firm D call. CDR3 length: 11 amino acids. Germline V gives CDR1 GTSNPN, CDR2 SVGIG (reference sequence). Trimming cost V 7 bases and J 4 bases, with 8 bases left between them.

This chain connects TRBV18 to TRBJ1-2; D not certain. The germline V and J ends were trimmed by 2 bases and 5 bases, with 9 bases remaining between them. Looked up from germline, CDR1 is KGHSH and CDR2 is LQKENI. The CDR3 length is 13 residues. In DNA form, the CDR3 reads TGTGCCAGCTCACCAACATTGGAGTATGGCTACACCTTC. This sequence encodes CASSPTLEYGYTF. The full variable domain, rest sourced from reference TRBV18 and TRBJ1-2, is NAGVMQNPRHLVRRRGQEARLRCSPMKGHSHVYWYRQLPEEGLKFMVYLQKENIIDESGMPKERFSAEFPKEGPSILRIQQVVRGDSAAYFCASSPTLEYGYTFGSGTRLTVV.

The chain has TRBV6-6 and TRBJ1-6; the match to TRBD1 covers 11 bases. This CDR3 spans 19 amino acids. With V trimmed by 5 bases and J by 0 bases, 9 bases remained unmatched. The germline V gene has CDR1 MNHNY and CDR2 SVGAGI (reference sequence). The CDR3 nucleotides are TGTGCCAGCAGTCCTGATCCGGGACAGGGGGTCTCCTATAATTCACCCCTCCACTTT. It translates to CASSPDPGQGVSYNSPLHF.

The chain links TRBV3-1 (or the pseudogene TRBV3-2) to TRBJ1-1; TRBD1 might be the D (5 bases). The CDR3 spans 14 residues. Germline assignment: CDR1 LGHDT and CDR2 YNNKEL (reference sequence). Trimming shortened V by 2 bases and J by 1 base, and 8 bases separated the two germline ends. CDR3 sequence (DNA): TGTGCCAGCAGCCAAAGGGGTAGGAACACTGAAGCTTTCTTT. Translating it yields CASSQRGRNTEAFF.

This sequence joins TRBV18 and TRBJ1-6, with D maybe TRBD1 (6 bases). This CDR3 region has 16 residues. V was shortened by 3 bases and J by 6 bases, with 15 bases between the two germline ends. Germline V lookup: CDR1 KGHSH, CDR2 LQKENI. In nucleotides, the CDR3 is TGTGCCAGCTCACCCTTACAGGGTAGCCCTAATTCACCCCTCCACTTT. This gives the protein CASSPLQGSPNSPLHF.

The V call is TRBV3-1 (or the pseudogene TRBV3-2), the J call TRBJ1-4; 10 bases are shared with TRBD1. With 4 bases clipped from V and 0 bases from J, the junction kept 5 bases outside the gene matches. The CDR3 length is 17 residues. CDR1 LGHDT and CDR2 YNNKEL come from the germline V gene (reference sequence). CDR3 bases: TGTGCCAGCAGCCCCTGGGACAGGGGTGCAACTAATGAAAAACTGTTTTTT. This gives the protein CASSPWDRGATNEKLFF.

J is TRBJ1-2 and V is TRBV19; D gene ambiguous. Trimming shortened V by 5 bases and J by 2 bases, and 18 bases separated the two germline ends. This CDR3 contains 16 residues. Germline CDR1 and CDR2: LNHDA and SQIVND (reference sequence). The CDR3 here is CASSPRGGGVNYGYTF. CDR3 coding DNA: TGTGCCAGTAGTCCTCGGGGTGGAGGAGTCAACTATGGCTACACCTTC.